Detailed here is one TCR beta chain. This entry comes from a study of control samples from healthy donors and cancer patients. This table comes from immunoSEQ multiplex PCR, and its TCRdb copy is limited to in-frame clones, with some not included. The repertoire includes about 12,000 clones, over 75% of them detected once, and about 3% sits in the top ten. Sample: formalin-fixed, paraffin-embedded tissue. The TCR comes from a male donor with melanoma.

This CDR3 is CASSIQTGGNYGYTF. For the CDR3, the DNA is TGTGCCAGTAGTATCCAGACAGGGGGAAACTATGGCTACACCTTC. The chain employs TRBV19 and TRBJ1-2, with 9 bases matching TRBD1. This CDR3 region has 15 residues. CDR1 is LNHDA and CDR2 is SQIVND in the germline V gene (reference sequence). Trimming at V came to 3 bases and at J to 2 bases, leaving 4 bases not matched to a gene.